The next 21 T cell receptor beta chains were all read from a single sample in a study of cytomegalovirus exposure and HLA in healthy donors. A multiplex PCR was run with 60 Vbeta primers and 13 Jbeta primers. Measured with immunoSEQ multiplex PCR; TCRdb has only the in-frame clones, and not every one. There are under 150,000 clones in the sample; roughly four fifths occur only once, and about 11% lies in the top ten. Sequences were obtained from PBMCs. All receptors derive from a male donor in good health and CMV-seropositive.

This clone came up a few times. The chain carries TRBV5-8 and TRBJ2-7; possibly TRBD1 for D (5 bases). The V end was cut by 1 base, the J end by 6 bases, with 14 bases between. The germline CDR1 and CDR2 sequences are SGHTS and YDEGEE. The length of the CDR3 is 14 residues. CDR3 nucleotides: TGTGCCAGCAGCTTGCAGGGCAGCTATAGCGAGCAGTACTTC. Encoded protein: CASSLQGSYSEQYF.

The chain has TRBV19 and TRBJ2-7; 8 bases match TRBD2. This CDR3 has 13 amino acids. Germline trimming cut 2 bases from V and 5 bases from J; bases unmatched to any gene: 2. Germline CDR1 reads LNHDA; CDR2 reads SQIVND (reference sequence). CDR3 amino acids: CASSISGGNEQYF. CDR3 sequence (DNA): TGTGCCAGTAGTATAAGCGGGGGTAACGAGCAGTACTTC.

CDR3 in amino acids: CASSTQGKNTEAFF. The CDR3 coding sequence is TGTGCCAGCAGCACTCAGGGGAAGAACACTGAAGCTTTCTTT. The chain links TRBV7-9 to TRBJ1-1; D possibly corresponds to TRBD1 (6 bases). Trimming pared 5 bases from V and 1 base from J, leaving 11 bases between. CDR1 SEHNR and CDR2 FQNEAQ come from the germline V gene (reference sequence). The CDR3 contains 14 residues.

J is TRBJ2-3 and V is TRBV7-2; D is possibly TRBD2 (6 bases). This CDR3 has 15 residues. CDR1 is SGHTA and CDR2 is FQGNSA in the germline V gene. V was pared by 5 bases and J by 1 base, with 13 bases between. The DNA of the CDR3 is TGTGCCAGCAGCCGGCCCGGACTACGCACAGATACGCAGTATTTT. This sequence encodes CASSRPGLRTDTQYF.

The J gene is TRBJ2-1, the V gene TRBV18; a possible D gene is TRBD2 (6 bases). Per germline, CDR1 KGHSH and CDR2 LQKENI. This CDR3 is 17 amino acids long. V dropped 1 base and J dropped 0 bases, with 13 bases sitting between them. For the CDR3, the DNA is TGTGCCAGCTCACCACGGGCCGGGGGTAGCTCCTACAATGAGCAGTTCTTC. Its translation: CASSPRAGGSSYNEQFF.

The V and J genes are TRBV2 and TRBJ2-5, with TRBD1 matching 9 bases. The V segment lost 5 bases and the J segment 4 bases; nucleotides outside the gene matches: 11. Germline assignment: CDR1 SNHLY and CDR2 FYNNEI. The length of the CDR3 is 16 residues. CDR3: CASSYFGQGKRETQYF. CDR3 in DNA: TGTGCCAGCAGTTATTTCGGACAGGGGAAGAGAGAGACCCAGTACTTC.

The rearrangement links TRBV27 to TRBJ2-5, with D tentatively TRBD1 (5 bases). V gave up 5 bases and J gave up 1 base, with 17 bases separating them. Germline V lookup: CDR1 MNHEY, CDR2 SMNVEV (reference sequence). CDR3 length: 16 residues. CDR3 sequence (DNA): TGTGCCAGCAGTCCTACAGGCCTAGGGCCCCAAGAGACCCAGTACTTC. Its translation: CASSPTGLGPQETQYF.

The chain combines TRBV4-3 with TRBJ2-5; TRBD1 matches at 9 bases. The closer fit of TRBJ2-7 to the DNA end suggests the J call may be wrong. This CDR3 has 16 residues. Germline V lookup: CDR1 LGHNA, CDR2 YSLEER. CDR3 nucleotide sequence: TGCGCCAGCAGCCATGGAGCAGGGACAGGGTCCTACGAGCAGTACTTC. It translates to CASSHGAGTGSYEQYF.

The chain links TRBV11-2 to TRBJ1-5, with 8 positions matching TRBD1. The CDR3 spans 14 residues. The germline V gene has CDR1 SGHAT and CDR2 FQNNGV. Unmatched junction bases numbered 1, after V lost 5 bases and J lost 1 base. The CDR3 loop is CASSRDRSNQPQHF. CDR3 sequence (DNA): TGTGCCAGCAGCCGGGACAGGAGCAATCAGCCCCAGCATTTT.

V gene TRBV5-4 combines with J gene TRBJ1-4, with a tentative D call TRBD1 (5 bases). The CDR3 runs to 14 residues. Germline-derived CDR1 and CDR2 are SGHNT and YYREEE (reference sequence). V was trimmed by 0 bases and J by 5 bases, leaving 8 bases between them. In nucleotides, the CDR3 is TGTGCCAGCAGCTTGGGTGGGGCGAATGAAAAACTGTTTTTT. Translated, it gives CASSLGGANEKLFF. The whole variable domain, filled in from reference TRBV5-4 and TRBJ1-4, reads ETGVTQSPTHLIKTRGQQVTLRCSSQSGHNTVSWYQQALGQGPQFIFQYYREEENGRGNFPPRFSGLQFPNYSSELNVNALELDDSALYLCASSLGGANEKLFFGSGTQLSVL.

The V gene is TRBV28, the J gene TRBJ1-6; D is possibly TRBD1 (6 bases). Between the trimmed V and J ends, which lost 3 bases and 10 bases, there was a span of 13 bases. The germline V gene encodes CDR1 MDHEN and CDR2 SYDVKM. This CDR3 is built from 14 residues. CDR3 nucleotides: TGTGCCAGCAGTTTGGGGCAGGGACAATCACCCCTCCACTTT. Amino acid sequence: CASSLGQGQSPLHF.

This sequence joins TRBV28 and TRBJ2-7; 8 bases are shared with TRBD1. V dropped 5 bases and J dropped 3; count of bases not matched to a gene: 9. Per germline, CDR1 MDHEN and CDR2 SYDVKM. This CDR3 has 15 amino acids. In DNA form, the CDR3 reads TGTGCCAGCAGTGGGTCTGGACAGGGTCTCTACGAGCAGTACTTC. As protein: CASSGSGQGLYEQYF. The whole variable domain, filled in from reference TRBV28 and TRBJ2-7, reads DVKVTQSSRYLVKRTGEKVFLECVQDMDHENMFWYRQDPGLGLRLIYFSYDVKMKEKGDIPEGYSVSREKKERFSLILESASTNQTSMYLCASSGSGQGLYEQYFGPGTRLTVT.

This chain joins TRBV27 and TRBJ2-1, with TRBD1 identical over 9 bases. This CDR3 is built from 14 residues. Germline V gene data show CDR1 as MNHEY and CDR2 as SMNVEV (reference sequence). Germline trimming cut 3 bases from V and 9 bases from J; bases unmatched to any gene: 6. The CDR3 sequence: CASSFGQGRFEQFF. DNA of the CDR3: TGTGCCAGCAGTTTTGGACAGGGGCGGTTTGAGCAGTTCTTC.

This clone has just a few counts. The chain employs TRBV5-1 and TRBJ2-5; 7 bases match TRBD1. V gave up 4 bases and J gave up 4 bases; unmatched junction bases: 4. Germline CDR1 SGHRS, CDR2 YFSETQ. The CDR3 is made up of 13 amino acids. CDR3 nucleotide sequence: TGCGCCAGCAGCCCGGGACAGCGAGAGACCCAGTACTTC. This translates into CASSPGQRETQYF.

The chain couples TRBV9 to TRBJ1-1, with 11 bases that match TRBD1. V was pared by 4 bases and J by 5 bases, with 10 bases of the junction left unmatched. The CDR3 extends over 16 amino acids. Germline V gives CDR1 SGDLS, CDR2 YYNGEE. CDR3 loop: CASSLGQGALVTEAFF. The CDR3 DNA reads TGTGCCAGCAGCTTAGGACAGGGGGCTTTGGTAACTGAAGCTTTCTTT.

The rearrangement joins TRBV18 to TRBJ2-5; D is perhaps TRBD2 (5 bases). The CDR3 totals 13 residues. Trimming pared 3 bases from V and 3 bases from J, leaving 8 bases between. Germline V gives CDR1 KGHSH, CDR2 LQKENI. CDR3 residues: CASSPYGEETQYF. The CDR3 DNA reads TGTGCCAGCTCACCGTACGGGGAAGAGACCCAGTACTTC.

This clone was observed a single time. The V gene is TRBV6-5, the J gene TRBJ2-3; 8 bases are a match to TRBD2. V lost 0 bases, J lost 8 bases, and 7 bases stayed unmatched. This CDR3 comprises 15 residues. Germline V gene lookup returns CDR1 MNHEY and CDR2 SVGAGI. This chain's CDR3 is CASSYSYSGDGTQYF. Written as DNA, the CDR3 is TGTGCCAGCAGTTACTCTTATAGCGGGGACGGTACGCAGTATTTT.

A single count supports this clone. The rearrangement links TRBV27 to TRBJ1-1; tentative D call: TRBD1 (6 bases). There are 15 residues in the CDR3. Germline V gene lookup returns CDR1 MNHEY and CDR2 SMNVEV (reference sequence). Trimming cost V 6 bases and J 4 bases, with 18 bases left between them. The CDR3 sequence: CASRGLWGLITEAFF. The CDR3 region has the DNA TGTGCCAGCAGGGGCCTATGGGGGCTGATCACTGAAGCTTTCTTT.

The CDR3 DNA follows: TGTGCCAGCAGCTTAGACTTTGGGACAGGGGGTGCAGAGACCCAGTACTTC. Translated: CASSLDFGTGGAETQYF. The rearrangement links TRBV7-6 to TRBJ2-5; TRBD1 aligns across 11 bases. V lost 1 base and J lost 4; bases outside the gene matches: 8. CDR3 length: 17 amino acids. From germline, CDR1 is SGHVS and CDR2 FNYEAQ.

The chain combines TRBV25-1 with TRBJ1-4; D is uncertain. The CDR3 totals 14 residues. Per the germline V gene, CDR1 is MGHDK and CDR2 is SYGVNS. Between the trimmed V and J ends, which lost 1 base and 5 bases, there was a span of 8 bases. The DNA for the CDR3 is TGTGCCAGCAGTGAATTCGCGGGAAATGAAAAACTGTTTTTT. Translated: CASSEFAGNEKLFF.

The CDR3 reads CASSPSHLEQYF. The CDR3 DNA follows: TGTGCCAGCAGCCCTAGCCACCTCGAGCAGTACTTC. The V gene is TRBV6-1, the J gene TRBJ2-7; perhaps TRBD2 as D (5 bases). The germline V gene has CDR1 MNHNS and CDR2 SASEGT. The CDR3 has 12 residues. V was cut by 6 bases and J by 6 bases, with 12 bases left in between.